This T cell receptor (beta chain) emerged from a study of PD-L1 blockade in urothelial cancer. Study at large: Each patient had 0 to 3 earlier chemotherapy regimens. The researchers analyzed blood 3 weeks (second dose) and 6 weeks after treatment start.

Regarding this clone: Its antigen is not known.

The time point is: peripheral blood 6 weeks after treatment start. All patients carried locally advanced or metastatic urothelial carcinoma. The germline gives CDR1 KGHSH, CDR2 LQKENI. CDR3 length: 16 amino acids. Trimming stripped 0 bases from V and 0 bases from J, with 11 bases between. General study results and limits: Clones that were tumor-associated expanded more in the blood of durable-benefit patients at 3 weeks.

The data were produced by immunoSEQ multiplex PCR, yet TCRdb's version contains in-frame clones alone and is incomplete. Among under 85,000 clones listed, 75% to 95% were seen once. The V gene is TRBV18, the J gene TRBJ1-2; D is perhaps TRBD1 (6 bases). The source was PBMCs, collected around atezolizumab (anti-PD-L1) treatment. This clonotype was sampled from an elderly woman with urothelial cancer. The CDR3 bases are TGTGCCAGCTCACCACCGCCAGGGGTTACTAACTATGGCTACACCTTC. Amino acids: CASSPPPGVTNYGYTF.